These 21 T cell receptor beta chains were all obtained from the same sample, sequenced in a study of spatial heterogeneity in lung cancer. Overall study findings and caveats: Tumors with more nonsynonymous mutations had more expanded intratumoral alpha and beta TCRs.

These receptors are not linked to any known antigen. From the 5' RACE reads, TCRdb called clonotypes with MiXCR, one entry per CDR3 protein. This table has some 11,000 distinct CDR3 sequences, about 5% appearing once. Sample time point: sample taken at primary tumor resection. The material sequenced was lung tumor tissue, taken at surgery. The receptors originated from a male donor with early-stage non-small cell lung cancer.

Sample share makes this clonotype medium-sized (0.01 to 0.1%). V usage is TRBV12-3 or TRBV12-4 and J usage is TRBJ1-1; D possibly corresponds to TRBD1 (5 bases). The V end lost 6 bases, the J end lost 0 bases, and 14 bases lay between the germline ends. This CDR3 spans 15 amino acids. This CDR3 is CASSPGGSMNTEAFF. CDR3 nucleotides: TGTGCCAGCAGCCCTGGGGGAAGCATGAACACTGAAGCTTTCTTT.

This clonotype was detected ten times or more. The chain couples TRBV20-1 to TRBJ2-7; 7 bases are a match to TRBD1. Germline loops: CDR1 DFQATT, CDR2 SNEGSKA (reference sequence). This CDR3 spans 14 amino acids. Trimming removed 6 bases from V and 4 bases from J; junction bases left unmatched: 12. The CDR3 loop is CSATRTGRGYEQYF. For the CDR3, the DNA is TGCAGTGCAACCCGGACTGGCAGGGGGTACGAGCAGTACTTC.

The chain couples TRBV28 to TRBJ1-5; D might be TRBD1 (5 bases). V was trimmed by 7 bases and J by 5 bases, leaving 21 bases between them. The CDR3 has 16 amino acids. Germline values: CDR1 MDHEN, CDR2 SYDVKM. The CDR3 sequence is CASIPGDQGPDQPQHF. CDR3 sequence (DNA): TGTGCCAGCATCCCCGGGGATCAGGGTCCAGATCAGCCCCAGCATTTT. The full variable domain, its missing parts supplied by reference TRBV28 and TRBJ1-5, is DVKVTQSSRYLVKRTGEKVFLECVQDMDHENMFWYRQDPGLGLRLIYFSYDVKMKEKGDIPEGYSVSREKKERFSLILESASTNQTSMYLCASIPGDQGPDQPQHFGDGTRLSIL.

This clonotype was seen ten or more times. The gene calls are TRBV28 and TRBJ2-7; TRBD2 matches at 9 bases. V lost 9 bases to trimming and J lost 4 bases; unmatched junction nucleotides: 7. The CDR3 contains 13 residues. Germline V lookup: CDR1 MDHEN, CDR2 SYDVKM. CDR3 sequence: CASHNSGSYEQYF. DNA of the CDR3: TGTGCCAGTCACAATAGCGGGAGTTACGAGCAGTACTTC.

This clonotype was seen many times. CDR3 sequence reads: CASSLSSGYRSSTDTQYF. CDR3 bases: TGCGCCAGCAGCTTGTCTAGCGGGTATAGGAGTAGCACAGATACGCAGTATTTT. This rearrangement joins TRBV5-1 to TRBJ2-3; 8 bases are a match to TRBD2. The V gene end was trimmed by 1 base and the J gene end by 0 bases; junction bases not matched to a gene: 10. Germline CDR1 reads SGHRS; CDR2 reads YFSETQ. The CDR3 contains 18 residues.

This clonotype was detected many times. The chain combines TRBV12-3 or TRBV12-4 with TRBJ2-1, with D possibly being TRBD1 (6 bases). Trimming left V 1 base short and J 10 bases short, with 14 bases between. The CDR3 spans 14 residues. In DNA, the CDR3 is TGTGCCAGCAGTTTAGTCCTTACCGGGACAGAGCAGTTCTTC. This gives the protein CASSLVLTGTEQFF.

This clonotype was picked up many times. The rearrangement joins TRBV6-2 or TRBV6-3 to TRBJ2-7; 13 bases are shared with TRBD2. The CDR3 runs to 15 residues. Germline V CDR1 and CDR2: MNHEY, SVGEGT. Losses at the gene ends were 2 bases for V and 5 bases for J; bases not matched to a gene: 3. CDR3 nucleotides: TGTGCCAGCAGTTACCGGGGACTAGCGGGGAACGAGCAGTACTTC. As protein: CASSYRGLAGNEQYF.

This clonotype was observed many times. The chain recombines TRBV11-2 with TRBJ2-3; tentative D call: TRBD1 (5 bases). V lost 1 base, J lost 4 bases, and 6 bases lay in between. CDR3 length equals 13 residues. Per the germline V gene, CDR1 is SGHAT and CDR2 is FQNNGV. CDR3 protein: CASSLARADTQYF. In DNA, the CDR3 is TGTGCCAGCAGCTTAGCCAGGGCAGATACGCAGTATTTT.

This clonotype was counted at least ten times. The V call is TRBV12-3 or TRBV12-4, the J call TRBJ2-7, with 12 bases aligning to TRBD1. CDR3 length: 14 amino acids. Trimming removed 6 bases from V and 5 bases from J; junction bases left unmatched: 5. The CDR3 is CASRYGTGGHEQYF. CDR3 nucleotide sequence: TGTGCCAGCAGATACGGGACAGGGGGCCACGAGCAGTACTTC.

This clonotype was observed many times. This chain uses TRBV20-1 with TRBJ1-1; no clear D. The germline V gene has CDR1 DFQATT and CDR2 SNEGSKA (reference sequence). V dropped 1 base and J dropped 7 bases, with 13 bases sitting between them. The CDR3 sequence is 13 residues long. Here the CDR3 reads CSARGPGPYEAFF. The CDR3, as DNA: TGCAGTGCTAGAGGCCCCGGGCCGTATGAAGCTTTCTTT.

This clonotype is labeled medium-sized. V gene TRBV11-3 combines with J gene TRBJ1-5; TRBD1 agrees at 8 bases. V shed 3 bases, J shed 4 bases, and the junction held 8 bases outside the gene matches. Germline V gene lookup returns CDR1 SGHNT and CDR2 YENEEA. This CDR3 region has 16 residues. The CDR3 here is CASSFTGGGKNQPQHF. The CDR3 bases are TGTGCCAGCAGCTTCACAGGGGGAGGAAAGAATCAGCCCCAGCATTTT.

Sample share makes this clonotype medium-sized. The chain has TRBV6-5 and TRBJ1-6; a possible D gene is TRBD1 (5 bases). The CDR3 length is 18 residues. Trimming shortened V by 0 bases and J by 0 bases, and 12 bases separated the two germline ends. Germline loops: CDR1 MNHEY, CDR2 SVGAGI. The CDR3 reads CASSYSRAGGSYNSPLHF. The CDR3 nucleotides read TGTGCCAGCAGTTACTCGAGGGCTGGGGGCTCCTATAATTCACCCCTCCACTTT.

This clonotype was seen repeatedly, ten times or more. The chain links TRBV28 to TRBJ2-7; 7 bases align to TRBD1. CDR1 is MDHEN and CDR2 is SYDVKM in the germline V gene. The ends lost 5 bases at V and 0 bases at J; junction bases unmatched: 10. This CDR3 contains 16 residues. The CDR3, as DNA: TGTGCCAGCAGTATCACTAGGGGGACAGTCTCCTACGAGCAGTACTTC. This encodes CASSITRGTVSYEQYF.

This clonotype was observed many times. The chain is built from TRBV5-6 and TRBJ2-4; D not resolved. This CDR3 has 14 amino acids. Between the trimmed V and J ends, which lost 4 bases and 0 bases, there was a span of 8 bases. Germline-derived CDR1 and CDR2 are SGHDT and YYEEEE. The CDR3 is CASSLRQAKNIQYF. CDR3 nucleotide sequence: TGTGCCAGCAGCCTTCGACAAGCCAAAAACATTCAGTACTTC.

In this sample, this clonotype turned up many times. The V and J genes are TRBV20-1 and TRBJ2-3; 8 bases fit TRBD2. Trimming removed 6 bases from V and 1 base from J; junction bases left unmatched: 6. Germline CDR1 reads DFQATT; CDR2 reads SNEGSKA (reference sequence). This CDR3 has 14 residues. The CDR3 nucleotides are TGCAGTGCAACCGGGGGGGTCGGCACAGATACGCAGTATTTT. Translation: CSATGGVGTDTQYF.

This clonotype was observed at least ten times. This chain connects TRBV7-2 to TRBJ2-2; 11 bases are a match to TRBD2. The CDR3 is 15 residues long. V lost 4 bases to trimming and J lost 9 bases; unmatched junction nucleotides: 7. Per germline, CDR1 SGHTA and CDR2 FQGNSA. CDR3 amino acids: CASSYGTSGRRELFF. CDR3 sequence (DNA): TGTGCCAGCAGCTACGGGACTAGCGGACGCAGGGAGCTGTTTTTT.

By its share, this clonotype is medium-sized. This chain links TRBV25-1 with TRBJ1-5; tentative D call: TRBD1 (5 bases). CDR3 length: 14 residues. Trimming removed 1 base from V and 2 bases from J, with 6 bases in between. Germline V gives CDR1 MGHDK, CDR2 SYGVNS. CDR3 region: CASSEWGGNQPQHF. The DNA of the CDR3 is TGTGCCAGCAGTGAATGGGGCGGCAATCAGCCCCAGCATTTT.

This clonotype was counted at least ten times. J is TRBJ2-7 and V is TRBV28; the D gene is possibly TRBD2 (5 bases). CDR1 and CDR2 from the germline V gene are MDHEN and SYDVKM. The CDR3 is 16 amino acids. V was trimmed by 5 bases and J by 2 bases, leaving 19 bases between them. The CDR3 region has the DNA TGTGCCAGCAGTGTAGGACGGACTCGGGGTACCTACGAGCAGTACTTC. Its protein is CASSVGRTRGTYEQYF.

This clonotype was counted ten times or more. The chain is built from TRBV20-1 and TRBJ2-1; weak D call: TRBD2 (6 bases). Germline lookup yields CDR1 DFQATT and CDR2 SNEGSKA (reference sequence). The V end was cut by 7 bases, the J end by 13 bases, with 20 bases between. The CDR3 length is 12 residues. The CDR3 is CSVQTGLFNQFF. The CDR3, as DNA: TGCAGTGTCCAAACGGGACTTTTTAATCAGTTCTTC.

Many counts were recorded for this clonotype. The chain uses TRBV11-1 and TRBJ2-7, with D possibly matching TRBD1 (5 bases). This CDR3 contains 15 residues. V lost 2 bases to trimming and J lost 0 bases, with 11 bases between them. Germline V gene sequence: CDR1 SGHAT, CDR2 FQDESV (reference sequence). CDR3 bases: TGTGCCAGCAGCTTAAACAGGAAAAGCTCCTACGAGCAGTACTTC. Encoded protein: CASSLNRKSSYEQYF.

The sample holds many counts of this clonotype. The chain is built from TRBV6-1 and TRBJ2-3; possible D gene TRBD2, 5 bases. The CDR3 is made up of 15 amino acids. V lost 6 bases to trimming and J lost 4 bases, with 17 bases between them. Germline CDR1 and CDR2: MNHNS and SASEGT. This chain's CDR3 is CASSRDSHGADTQYF. CDR3 nucleotides: TGTGCCAGCAGCCGAGACTCCCACGGGGCAGATACGCAGTATTTT.